This is a list of T cell receptor beta chains from one sample in a study of blood T cell repertoires in COVID-19. Clones were sequenced by immunoSEQ multiplex PCR, and TCRdb holds only the in-frame ones, with some missing. The sample records 250,000 or so clones, about 87% being singletons. The sequenced material came from PBMCs or T cells enriched from blood (not recorded which). The source of these receptors is a woman in her fifties or sixties who had recovered from COVID-19. The CDR3 runs from the conserved cysteine through the conserved F or W. A D gene is named only where the DNA matches it firmly. Not every row has a clone size; where given, it reads once, few, many or a size class.

clone size,D gene,V gene,J gene,CDR3 protein,CDR3 DNA
.,.,TRBV3-1/TRBV3-2,TRBJ2-7,CASSQDTVRGHEQYF,TGTGCCAGCAGCCAAGATACGGTCAGGGGTCATGAGCAGTACTTC
once,TRBD1,TRBV5-1,TRBJ2-2,CASSQDRADTGELFF,TGCGCCAGCAGCCAGGACAGGGCGGACACCGGGGAGCTGTTTTTT
few,.,TRBV29-1,TRBJ1-1,CSARQETNTEAFF,TGCAGCGCTAGACAGGAAACAAACACTGAAGCTTTCTTT
few,.,TRBV5-1,TRBJ2-7,CASSLTGTRGSYEQYF,TGCGCCAGCAGCTTAACCGGGACTCGCGGGTCCTACGAGCAGTACTTC
.,.,TRBV5-1,TRBJ2-7,CASSLIPGSYEQYF,TGCGCCAGCAGCTTGATACCAGGGTCCTACGAGCAGTACTTC
.,.,TRBV6-5,TRBJ2-1,CASRGSGFQYNEQFF,TGTGCCAGCAGAGGTAGCGGTTTCCAGTACAATGAGCAGTTCTTC
.,TRBD1,TRBV27,TRBJ1-6,CASSSRTGVQSPLHF,TGTGCCAGCAGTTCCCGGACAGGGGTGCAATCACCCCTCCACTTT
.,TRBD2,TRBV7-9,TRBJ2-1,CATRREGQYNEQFF,TGTGCCACCCGGCGGGAGGGGCAATACAATGAGCAGTTCTTC
.,TRBD2,TRBV5-1,TRBJ2-3,CASSLGLAVSTDTQYF,TGCGCCAGCAGCTTGGGACTAGCGGTGAGCACAGATACGCAGTATTTT
once,TRBD1,TRBV11-2,TRBJ2-7,CASSFRTGPSEQYF,TGTGCCAGCAGCTTCCGGACAGGCCCATCCGAGCAGTACTTC
.,.,TRBV12-3/TRBV12-4,TRBJ1-4,CASSLDRDEKLFF,TGTGCCAGCAGTTTAGACAGAGATGAAAAACTGTTTTTT
.,.,TRBV6-5,TRBJ2-2,CASSYPGQQNTGELFF,TGTGCCAGCAGTTATCCGGGACAACAAAACACCGGGGAGCTGTTTTTT
.,TRBD1,TRBV29-1,TRBJ2-5,CSVHDRGLIETQYF,TGCAGCGTGCATGACAGGGGATTGATTGAGACCCAGTACTTC
.,TRBD1,TRBV5-1,TRBJ1-1,CASSLGWRGLNTEAFF,TGCGCCAGCAGCTTAGGGTGGAGGGGGCTGAACACTGAAGCTTTCTTT
.,TRBD2,TRBV9,TRBJ2-1,CASSIPNSGSSYNEQFF,TGTGCCAGCAGCATACCGAATAGCGGGAGCTCCTACAATGAGCAGTTCTTC
once,.,TRBV5-1,TRBJ2-7,CASSGPLANSYEQYF,TGCGCCAGCAGCGGACCTCTAGCCAACTCCTACGAGCAGTACTTC
.,TRBD2,TRBV18,TRBJ2-1,CASEPWGEGEQFF,TGTGCCAGCGAACCCTGGGGGGAGGGTGAGCAGTTCTTC
.,TRBD1,TRBV9,TRBJ2-6,CASSVGQGYGANVLTF,TGTGCCAGCAGCGTGGGACAGGGGTACGGGGCCAACGTCCTGACTTTC
once,TRBD1,TRBV19,TRBJ2-1,CASSTTGRSYNEQFF,TGTGCCAGTAGTACGACAGGGCGATCCTACAATGAGCAGTTCTTC
.,TRBD2,TRBV7-8,TRBJ2-1,CASSLELAGGAGGDEQFF,TGTGCCAGCAGCTTAGAACTAGCGGGAGGGGCCGGGGGCGATGAGCAGTTCTTC
.,.,TRBV9,TRBJ2-2,CASSARFDSPGELFF,TGTGCCAGCAGCGCCCGTTTTGATAGCCCCGGGGAGCTGTTTTTT
once,TRBD2,TRBV9,TRBJ2-2,CASSPQTSGGYTGELFF,TGTGCCAGCAGCCCCCAGACTAGCGGAGGATACACCGGGGAGCTGTTTTTT
.,.,TRBV27,TRBJ2-1,CASGSIQRSFYNEQFF,TGTGCCAGCGGATCGATACAAAGGAGTTTCTACAATGAGCAGTTCTTC
once,TRBD1,TRBV2,TRBJ2-3,CASSQDRATDTQYF,TGTGCCAGCAGCCAGGACAGGGCAACAGATACGCAGTATTTT
few,.,TRBV15,TRBJ2-6,CATSEGGGANVLTF,TGTGCCACCAGCGAGGGCGGTGGGGCCAACGTCCTGACTTTC
.,.,TRBV6-5,TRBJ2-7,CASSPVAGSSYEQYF,TGTGCCAGCAGTCCCGTCGCAGGAAGCTCCTACGAGCAGTACTTC
.,.,TRBV6-5,TRBJ1-2,CASSYSAGGGYTF,TGTGCCAGCAGTTACTCGGCTGGGGGCGGCTACACCTTC
.,TRBD2,TRBV19,TRBJ2-2,CASSTAGGRTGELFF,TGTGCCAGTAGTACAGCGGGAGGAAGGACCGGGGAGCTGTTTTTT
.,.,TRBV7-2,TRBJ2-7,CASSSVYEQYF,TGTGCCAGCAGCTCCGTCTACGAGCAGTACTTC
.,TRBD1,TRBV19,TRBJ2-7,CASRMTGGRYEQYF,TGTGCCAGTAGGATGACAGGGGGCAGATACGAGCAGTACTTC
once,TRBD1,TRBV9,TRBJ2-7,CASSAHEQGANYEQYF,TGTGCCAGCAGCGCCCATGAACAGGGGGCTAACTACGAGCAGTACTTC
.,.,TRBV5-1,TRBJ2-3,CASSFSGTDTQYF,TGCGCCAGCAGCTTCAGCGGCACAGATACGCAGTATTTT
few,TRBD2,TRBV19,TRBJ2-7,CASSSLTSGFSYEQYF,TGTGCCAGTAGTTCCCTTACTAGCGGATTCTCCTACGAGCAGTACTTC
.,.,TRBV28,TRBJ1-2,CASSSTGGLIDGYTF,TGTGCCAGCAGTTCCACGGGGGGACTAATCGATGGCTACACCTTC
.,TRBD2,TRBV6-5,TRBJ2-2,CASRAAGVWTGELFF,TGTGCCAGCAGAGCAGCGGGAGTTTGGACCGGGGAGCTGTTTTTT
.,.,TRBV6-5,TRBJ1-1,CASSRRWGPEAFF,TGTGCCAGCAGTAGGAGATGGGGCCCAGAAGCTTTCTTT
.,.,TRBV5-4,TRBJ1-2,CASSGTQYGYTF,TGTGCCAGCAGCGGTACACAGTATGGCTACACCTTC
once,TRBD1,TRBV27,TRBJ1-2,CASSFRQGASGYTF,TGTGCCAGCAGTTTTCGGCAGGGGGCTTCTGGCTACACCTTC
once,.,TRBV28,TRBJ2-7,CASSLAGMDEQYF,TGTGCCAGCAGTTTAGCAGGGATGGACGAGCAGTACTTC
once,TRBD2,TRBV9,TRBJ2-3,CASSPGVSGSGTDTQYF,TGTGCCAGCAGCCCAGGGGTTAGCGGGAGTGGTACAGATACGCAGTATTTT
.,TRBD2,TRBV3-1/TRBV3-2,TRBJ2-7,CASSQVLAGVTYF,TGTGCCAGCAGCCAAGTCTTAGCGGGAGTTACTTACTTC
.,.,TRBV7-6,TRBJ1-6,CASSSITCEGTNSPLHF,TGTGCCAGCAGCTCCATCACTTGCGAGGGAACTAATTCACCCCTCCACTTT
.,.,TRBV6-1,TRBJ2-7,CASSEMVPASFSYEQYF,TGTGCCAGCAGTGAAATGGTGCCAGCGAGCTTCTCCTACGAGCAGTACTTC
.,.,TRBV27,TRBJ2-1,CASSVYNEQFF,TGTGCCAGCAGTGTATACAATGAGCAGTTCTTC
many,TRBD1,TRBV25-1,TRBJ2-2,CASSRGQEDTGELFF,TGTGCCAGCAGCAGGGGACAGGAAGACACCGGGGAGCTGTTTTTT
few,.,TRBV10-2,TRBJ2-3,CASSETGVGDTQYF,TGCGCCAGCAGTGAGACGGGAGTAGGGGATACGCAGTATTTT
.,TRBD1,TRBV6-6,TRBJ1-1,CASSSDGQGGTEAFF,TGTGCCAGCAGTTCCGATGGACAGGGGGGAACTGAAGCTTTCTTT
once,.,TRBV5-6,TRBJ2-7,CASSLGLASYEQYF,TGTGCCAGCAGCTTAGGCCTAGCCTCCTACGAGCAGTACTTC
.,TRBD2,TRBV4-1,TRBJ2-7,CASSQDAGEDYEQYF,TGCGCCAGCAGCCAAGACGCGGGAGAGGACTACGAGCAGTACTTC
.,.,TRBV7-2,TRBJ2-7,CASSLGGSRYEQYF,TGTGCCAGCAGCTTAGGGGGCTCCCGCTACGAGCAGTACTTC
.,.,TRBV5-1,TRBJ2-2,CASSWDTPNTGELFF,TGCGCCAGCAGTTGGGACACTCCGAACACCGGGGAGCTGTTTTTT
.,TRBD2,TRBV18,TRBJ2-1,CASSPQLAGVNEQFF,TGTGCCAGCTCACCTCAACTAGCGGGAGTCAATGAGCAGTTCTTC
.,TRBD2,TRBV27,TRBJ2-1,CASSKTSKNEQFF,TGTGCCAGCAGTAAGACTAGCAAGAATGAGCAGTTCTTC
.,TRBD1,TRBV20-1,TRBJ1-2,CSGQGVGYTF,TGCAGTGGACAGGGTGTTGGCTACACCTTC
.,TRBD2,TRBV11-3,TRBJ2-3,CASSSRTSADTDTQYF,TGTGCCAGCAGCTCGCGGACTAGCGCGGACACAGATACGCAGTATTTT
.,TRBD2,TRBV24-1,TRBJ2-1,CATSDAQGGNSGSYNEQFF,TGTGCCACCAGTGATGCGCAGGGAGGAAACAGCGGGAGTTACAATGAGCAGTTCTTC
.,.,TRBV3-1/TRBV3-2,TRBJ1-1,CASSQVGAAGEAFF,TGTGCCAGCAGCCAAGTGGGGGCTGCAGGGGAAGCTTTCTTT
.,TRBD1,TRBV7-2,TRBJ2-3,CASSQQGALGTDTQYF,TGTGCCAGCAGCCAACAGGGGGCGCTAGGTACAGATACGCAGTATTTT
.,TRBD2,TRBV5-6,TRBJ2-7,CASSLLAGGGYEQYF,TGTGCCAGCAGCCTACTAGCGGGAGGGGGCTACGAGCAGTACTTC